The 5 T cell receptor beta chains presented below share a single source sample, sequenced in a study of shared clonotypes between healthy human individuals. Here immunoSEQ multiplex PCR was the method, and the copy in TCRdb shows in-frame clones only, minus some. The sample consists of more than 550,000 clones, about 90% of them appearing once. Only CD45RO-negative cells positively selected for CCR7 counted as naive CD8 cells, so terminally differentiated effector memory CD45RA+ cells were excluded. The sequencing sample was made of naive CD8+ T cells sorted from blood. The receptors were sampled from a man aged 30 to 45 in good health.

The rearrangement joins TRBV15 to TRBJ2-7; maybe TRBD2 (6 bases). Germline V gene sequence: CDR1 LNHNV, CDR2 YYDKDF (reference sequence). The CDR3 is 13 amino acids. V shed 5 bases and J shed 4 bases, with 12 bases lying between them. Here the CDR3 reads CATSGTSRYEQYF. The CDR3 coding sequence is TGTGCCACCAGCGGCACTAGCAGATACGAGCAGTACTTC.

A note on this clone: The DNA is omitted, as the CDR3 cannot be located on it reliably, and the CDR3 follows TCRdb's listing. The same CDR3 is also encoded by other DNA sequences in this sample. The J gene is TRBJ2-2, the V gene TRBV27; the table's TRBD2 call for D was not verified on the DNA. The CDR3 has 13 residues if both end residues are counted. Germline CDR1 and CDR2: MNHEY and SMNVEV (reference sequence). The CDR3 loop is CASSSSNTGELFF.

This clone is labeled as medium-sized. The CDR3 nucleotides are TGTGCCAGCAGCTTGGGACTGGGGCAGTACTTC. Its translation: CASSLGLGQYF. The chain couples TRBV5-5 to TRBJ2-7; unclear D gene. CDR1 and CDR2 (germline): SGHKS, YYEKEE (reference sequence). Trimming left V 0 bases short and J 9 bases short, with 7 bases between. This CDR3 contains 11 residues.

This clone has just one count. The sample holds other DNA sequences that translate to the same CDR3. The chain uses TRBV20-1 and TRBJ2-1; D may be TRBD2 (6 bases). V lost 5 bases and J lost 6, with 8 bases in between. This CDR3 region has 11 residues. Germline V CDR1 and CDR2: DFQATT, SNEGSKA (reference sequence). The CDR3 loop is CSARLVNEQFF. In nucleotides, the CDR3 is TGCAGTGCTCGACTAGTCAATGAGCAGTTCTTC.

V usage is TRBV7-9 and J usage is TRBJ2-1; 7 nucleotides agree with TRBD1. J gave up 6 bases and V 3 bases, and 5 bases lay outside the gene matches. The length of the CDR3 is 14 residues. From germline, CDR1 is SEHNR and CDR2 FQNEAQ (reference sequence). CDR3 sequence reads: CASSFTGAPNEQFF. CDR3 DNA sequence: TGTGCCAGCAGCTTTACAGGGGCCCCCAATGAGCAGTTCTTC.